Listed below are T cell receptor beta chains from one sample, sequenced in a study of molecular identifiers for immune sequencing clone quantification. TCRdb independently ran MiXCR on the PCR reads; one entry per CDR3 protein. This table holds around 300,000 distinct CDR3 sequences, roughly 23% found once. Specimen: naive CD8+ T cells from blood, with Jurkat cell RNA spiked in. The source of these receptors is a human donor in good health. Some libraries in this study had Jurkat cell RNA spiked in. The CDR3 runs from the conserved cysteine through the conserved F or W. A D gene is named only where the DNA matches it firmly. Clone size, where shown, is once, few, many, or a class for clones that have expanded.

>TRBJ1-5|15|TRBV4-1|many|.
CASSQEGQSNQPQHF
TGCGCCAGCAGCCAAGAAGGGCAGTCCAATCAGCCCCAGCATTTT
>TRBJ2-7|15|TRBV27|.|.
CASSYEGGRAYEQYF
TGTGCCAGCAGTTACGAGGGGGGAAGGGCCTACGAGCAGTACTTC
>TRBJ2-3|15|TRBV3-1|few|.
CASSQESYRVDTQYF
TGTGCCAGCAGCCAAGAATCATATAGGGTAGATACGCAGTATTTT
>TRBJ1-4|16|TRBV7-9|many|.
CASSYPQGATNEKLFF
TGTGCCAGCAGCTACCCGCAGGGCGCAACTAATGAAAAACTGTTTTTT
>TRBJ1-1|13|TRBV5-1|many|TRBD1
CASSLTGGTEAFF
TGCGCCAGCAGCTTGACAGGGGGGACTGAAGCTTTCTTT
>TRBJ2-7|13|TRBV28|few|.
CASHPGNIHEQYF
TGTGCCAGTCACCCCGGAAATATCCACGAGCAGTACTTC
>TRBJ2-7|13|TRBV5-1|.|.
CASSEGLRYEQYF
TGCGCCAGCAGCGAAGGATTGCGGTACGAGCAGTACTTC
>TRBJ2-1|16|TRBV3-1|.|TRBD2
CASSQVAGGMYNEQFF
TGTGCCAGCAGCCAAGTGGCGGGGGGGATGTACAATGAGCAGTTCTTC
>TRBJ2-5|16|TRBV6-2/TRBV6-3|many|.
CASSYSRTLLLETQYF
TGTGCCAGCAGTTACTCGCGGACTCTTTTACTGGAGACCCAGTACTTC
>TRBJ2-7|14|TRBV2|few|TRBD1
CASSAGQGPHEQYF
TGTGCCAGCAGCGCGGGACAGGGGCCCCACGAGCAGTACTTC
>TRBJ2-5|13|TRBV7-2|many|.
CASRGTGPETQYF
TGTGCCAGCAGGGGGACCGGCCCGGAGACCCAGTACTTC
>TRBJ2-7|16|TRBV7-8|.|.
CASSSQLGSVSYEQYF
TGTGCCAGCAGCTCCCAACTGGGTTCAGTCTCCTACGAGCAGTACTTC
>TRBJ1-3|15|TRBV11-2|.|.
CASSLARSSGNTIYF
TGTGCCAGCAGCTTAGCAAGGAGCTCTGGAAACACCATATATTTT
>TRBJ2-7|13|TRBV20-1|many|TRBD1
CSASDRETYEQYF
TGCAGTGCTAGCGACAGGGAAACCTACGAGCAGTACTTC
>TRBJ2-3|16|TRBV12-3/TRBV12-4|few|.
CASKPLLDYLLDTQYF
TGTGCCAGCAAACCGCTATTGGACTATTTGTTGGATACGCAGTATTTT
>TRBJ2-3|14|TRBV5-6|many|TRBD2
CASSPSGSTDTQYF
TGTGCCAGCAGCCCTAGCGGTAGCACAGATACGCAGTATTTT
>TRBJ1-1|14|TRBV5-1|many|.
CASSLTGMNTEAFF
TGCGCCAGCAGCTTAACAGGAATGAACACTGAAGCTTTCTTT
>TRBJ2-3|15|TRBV24-1|few|.
CATSDFTVGSDTQYF
TGTGCCACCAGTGATTTCACCGTGGGGTCGGATACGCAGTATTTT
>TRBJ1-1|14|TRBV14|few|.
CASSQDEMVAEAFF
TGTGCCAGCAGCCAAGATGAAATGGTGGCTGAAGCTTTCTTT
>TRBJ2-7|17|TRBV7-6|few|.
CASRSNPGPEYYYEQYF
TGTGCCAGCAGGTCCAACCCGGGGCCCGAGTACTACTACGAGCAGTACTTC
>TRBJ2-7|15|TRBV4-3|few|TRBD2
CASSQDREGAYEQYF
TGCGCCAGCAGCCAAGATCGGGAGGGCGCCTACGAGCAGTACTTC
>TRBJ1-1|14|TRBV4-3|many|.
CASSQDRGHTEAFF
TGCGCCAGCAGCCAAGACAGGGGTCACACTGAAGCTTTCTTT
>TRBJ2-3|18|TRBV7-6|many|TRBD2
CASSQILAGVLGPDTQYF
TGTGCCAGCAGCCAGATCTTAGCGGGAGTTTTGGGTCCAGATACGCAGTATTTT
>TRBJ2-3|16|TRBV12-3/TRBV12-4|many|TRBD2
CASSFGGGPGTDTQYF
TGTGCCAGCAGTTTCGGGGGGGGGCCTGGCACAGATACGCAGTATTTT
>TRBJ2-1|17|TRBV19|.|TRBD2
CASSPPPRTLAGIGQCF
TGTGCCAGTAGTCCCCCCCCCCGGACTCTAGCGGGAATTGGGCAGTGCTTC
>TRBJ2-3|15|TRBV7-3|few|TRBD2
CASSGTAGGRDTQYF
TGTGCCAGCAGCGGAACAGCGGGAGGGAGAGATACGCAGTATTTT
>TRBJ2-2|17|TRBV24-1|.|TRBD1
CATSETWRQGNTGELFF
TGTGCCACCAGTGAGACATGGAGACAGGGAAACACCGGGGAGCTGTTTTTT
>TRBJ1-1|13|TRBV28|many|.
CASSFSPPTEAFF
TGTGCCAGCAGTTTCTCCCCCCCCACTGAAGCTTTCTTT
>TRBJ2-5|15|TRBV7-9|.|.
CASSLADSYQETQYF
TGTGCCAGCAGCTTAGCGGACAGCTACCAAGAGACCCAGTACTTC
>TRBJ1-1|13|TRBV7-9|many|.
CASSPPGRTEAFF
TGTGCCAGCAGCCCCCCGGGTAGAACTGAAGCTTTCTTT
>TRBJ2-3|12|TRBV12-5|.|.
CASRGREGTQYF
TGTGCTAGTCGGGGGAGAGAAGGTACGCAGTATTTT
>TRBJ2-3|16|TRBV9|many|TRBD1
CASSPTGGPLTDTQYF
TGTGCCAGCAGCCCGACAGGGGGCCCTCTAACAGATACGCAGTATTTT
>TRBJ1-3|15|TRBV2|.|.
CASSEYFSSGNTIYF
TGTGCCAGCAGTGAATACTTTAGCTCTGGAAACACCATATATTTT
>TRBJ2-3|16|TRBV6-4|.|.
CASRDEAGSSTDTQYF
TGTGCCAGCAGGGACGAGGCGGGATCTAGCACAGATACGCAGTATTTT
>TRBJ2-3|17|TRBV4-3|few|.
CASSQDYGFGYTDTQYF
TGCGCCAGCAGCCAAGATTATGGATTCGGTTACACAGATACGCAGTATTTT
>TRBJ2-5|16|TRBV4-1|few|.
CASSQDGGAFQETQYF
TGCGCCAGCAGCCAAGATGGTGGGGCCTTTCAAGAGACCCAGTACTTC
>TRBJ2-7|16|TRBV3-1|few|TRBD2
CASSSGRLAGAYEQYF
TGTGCCAGCAGCTCAGGTAGACTAGCGGGGGCCTACGAGCAGTACTTC
>TRBJ2-7|15|TRBV28|few|.
CASSLTTRGFYEQYF
TGTGCCAGCAGTCTTACGACTAGGGGATTCTACGAGCAGTACTTC
>TRBJ2-7|14|TRBV10-3|few|TRBD1
CAISEWAGGREQYF
TGTGCCATCAGTGAGTGGGCAGGGGGCCGCGAGCAGTACTTC
>TRBJ2-7|15|TRBV5-6|.|TRBD2
CASSWGGVGSYEQYF
TGTGCCAGCAGCTGGGGGGGGGTCGGGTCCTACGAGCAGTACTTC
>TRBJ2-3|17|TRBV6-5|few|TRBD2
CASSYNRLAGNTDTQYF
TGTGCCAGCAGTTACAACCGACTAGCGGGAAACACAGATACGCAGTATTTT
>TRBJ2-5|15|TRBV19|few|.
CASTTGRGYQETQYF
TGTGCCAGTACCACCGGACGGGGGTACCAAGAGACCCAGTACTTC
>TRBJ2-6|18|TRBV9|many|TRBD1
CASSGLTGADSGANVLTF
TGTGCCAGCAGCGGATTAACAGGGGCCGACTCTGGGGCCAACGTCCTGACTTTC
>TRBJ1-5|15|TRBV2|many|TRBD1
CASRTGTGGLQPQHF
TGTGCCAGCAGAACCGGGACAGGGGGCCTTCAGCCCCAGCATTTT